This TCR beta chain was documented in a study of long-term antiretroviral therapy in people with HIV. Regarding this clone: Antigen: not known.

With V trimmed by 4 bases and J by 8 bases, 7 bases remained unmatched. Germline CDR1 is SGHRS and CDR2 is YFSETQ. There are 13 residues in the CDR3. The authors ran the immunoSEQ assay, v3.0, at survey level. Sequencing used immunoSEQ multiplex PCR; TCRdb keeps in-frame clones, though not all of them. The sample lists about 14,000 clones; about 82% were seen once. General study points: Relative to control repertoires, HIV repertoires exhibited narrower CDR3 length ranges.

This chain connects TRBV5-1 to TRBJ1-1, with TRBD1 matching over 8 bases. The sequenced sample was unsorted PBMCs, obtained 1.8 years before starting antiretroviral therapy. This TCR was sampled from a woman between 40 and 55 years old with HIV. CDR3 bases: TGCGCCAGCAGCATAACAGGGGGGAAAGAAGCTTTCTTT. It encodes CASSITGGKEAFF.